The 28 T cell receptor beta chains given below trace back to one sample, sequenced in a study of cytomegalovirus exposure and HLA in healthy donors. PCR used 60 Vbeta primers and 13 Jbeta primers. Clones were sequenced by immunoSEQ multiplex PCR, and TCRdb holds only the in-frame ones, with some missing. The sample contains approximately 100,000 clones, roughly three quarters of which appear only once. The sample consisted of PBMCs. These receptors were obtained from a man aged 40-55 years in good health and CMV-seronegative.

The chain carries TRBV7-9 and TRBJ2-3; no firm D call. The V gene lost 1 base and the J gene lost 0 bases, with 8 bases spanning the gap. The length of the CDR3 is 15 residues. Germline loops: CDR1 SEHNR, CDR2 FQNEAQ (reference sequence). CDR3 residues: CASSLGYSSTDTQYF. As DNA, the CDR3 is TGTGCCAGCAGCTTAGGTTACAGTAGCACAGATACGCAGTATTTT.

The J gene is TRBJ2-7, the V gene TRBV7-9; 9 bases are a match to TRBD1. Germline V gene data show CDR1 as SEHNR and CDR2 as FQNEAQ (reference sequence). V shed 5 bases, J shed 6 bases, and the junction held 8 bases outside the gene matches. The CDR3 is 14 residues long. The CDR3 nucleotides are TGTGCCAGCAGCATAGTTCGGACAGGGGTCGAGCAGTACTTC. Encoded protein: CASSIVRTGVEQYF.

The V call is TRBV6-1, the J call TRBJ2-5; maybe TRBD1 (5 bases). Trimming left V 4 bases short and J 5 bases short, with 17 bases between. The CDR3 loop spans 15 amino acids. The germline V gene encodes CDR1 MNHNS and CDR2 SASEGT. CDR3 sequence reads: CASSGALRQSETQYF. The CDR3 nucleotides are TGTGCCAGCAGTGGGGCCCTCAGACAGTCGGAGACCCAGTACTTC.

The chain has TRBV29-1 and TRBJ1-1; D remains ambiguous. V gave up 5 bases and J gave up 6 bases, with 13 bases separating them. Germline V gene lookup returns CDR1 SQVTM and CDR2 ANQGSEA. The CDR3 covers 12 residues. The CDR3 bases are TGCAGCGTTATAGCCGGCGGGGCTGAAGCTTTCTTT. Its translation is CSVIAGGAEAFF.

This clone appeared once. V is TRBV5-1 and J is TRBJ1-2; 9 bases are a match to TRBD1. J was trimmed by 7 bases and V by 4 bases; bases with no gene match: 2. This CDR3 comprises 12 residues. Looked up from germline, CDR1 is SGHRS and CDR2 is YFSETQ. The CDR3 here is CASSLGQGGYTF. Written as DNA, the CDR3 is TGCGCCAGCAGCCTGGGACAGGGTGGCTACACCTTC.

The chain is built from TRBV10-1 and TRBJ2-1; 9 bases are a match to TRBD1. The CDR3 is made up of 15 amino acids. The V segment lost 7 bases and the J segment 7 bases; nucleotides outside the gene matches: 11. Germline-derived CDR1 and CDR2 are WNHNN and SYGVQD (reference sequence). The CDR3: CASNYRDREGNEQFF. In DNA, the CDR3 is TGCGCCAGCAACTACCGGGACAGGGAAGGGAATGAGCAGTTCTTC.

This rearrangement joins TRBV5-4 to TRBJ2-2; 11 bases agree with TRBD1. The V gene end was trimmed by 4 bases and the J gene end by 4 bases; junction bases not matched to a gene: 6. In germline, CDR1 is SGHNT, CDR2 YYREEE (reference sequence). The CDR3 sequence is 16 residues long. As DNA, the CDR3 is TGTGCCAGCAGCACCGGACAGGGGGCGGGCACCGGGGAGCTGTTTTTT. As protein: CASSTGQGAGTGELFF.

The gene calls are TRBV7-2 and TRBJ1-2; 8 nucleotides line up with TRBD1. Germline V gene lookup returns CDR1 SGHTA and CDR2 FQGNSA. CDR3 length: 14 amino acids. The trim removed 2 bases at V and 6 bases at J, leaving 5 bases unmatched. CDR3 sequence: CASSLQGAGNGYTF. CDR3 nucleotides: TGTGCCAGCAGCTTACAGGGGGCGGGGAATGGCTACACCTTC.

This chain connects TRBV5-6 to TRBJ1-1, with D possibly being TRBD1 (5 bases). Trimming took 2 bases from V and 0 from J, leaving 14 bases between them. The CDR3 has 16 amino acids. The germline CDR1 and CDR2 sequences are SGHDT and YYEEEE. The CDR3 sequence is CASSFGRGGVNTEAFF. The CDR3 region has the DNA TGTGCCAGCAGCTTTGGTAGGGGCGGGGTGAACACTGAAGCTTTCTTT.

In DNA, the CDR3 is TGTGCCAGCAGTTACTCGGGTGCCTACAGGGTTGGGGAGCAGTACTTC. As protein: CASSYSGAYRVGEQYF. This chain links TRBV6-6 with TRBJ2-7; weak D call: TRBD1 (6 bases). Trimming removed 0 bases from V and 7 bases from J, with 19 bases in between. The V gene's germline CDR1 is MNHNY and CDR2 SVGAGI (reference sequence). The CDR3 runs to 16 residues.

V is TRBV19 and J is TRBJ2-2; 10 bases line up with TRBD2. The CDR3 consists of 16 residues. CDR1 is LNHDA and CDR2 is SQIVND in the germline V gene (reference sequence). Trimming removed 5 bases from V and 4 bases from J; junction bases left unmatched: 7. The CDR3 reads CASSQSGGAGTGELFF. In nucleotides, the CDR3 is TGTGCCAGTAGTCAGAGCGGGGGGGCCGGCACCGGGGAGCTGTTTTTT.

The count of this clone is one. This chain joins TRBV5-5 and TRBJ2-7, with 8 nucleotides matching TRBD2. The length of the CDR3 is 14 residues. Per germline, CDR1 SGHKS and CDR2 YYEKEE (reference sequence). The V segment lost 5 bases and the J segment 1 base; nucleotides outside the gene matches: 5. The CDR3 DNA is TGTGCCAGCAGTTCGGGACTAGGGTCCTACGAGCAGTACTTC. Its translation is CASSSGLGSYEQYF.

The chain uses TRBV6-5 and TRBJ1-1; no clear D. The CDR3 has 14 residues. Germline V CDR1 and CDR2: MNHEY, SVGAGI. Trimming shortened V by 2 bases and J by 7 bases, and 14 bases separated the two germline ends. The chain's CDR3 is CASSYVRQNFEAFF. DNA of the CDR3: TGTGCCAGCAGTTACGTCAGGCAGAACTTTGAAGCTTTCTTT.

The chain recombines TRBV5-1 with TRBJ2-1; TRBD2 is a possible D gene (6 bases). V was shortened by 0 bases and J by 0 bases, with 10 bases between the two germline ends. The length of the CDR3 is 16 residues. The germline V gene has CDR1 SGHRS and CDR2 YFSETQ. CDR3 residues: CASSLGGDLSYNEQFF. The CDR3 nucleotides read TGCGCCAGCAGCTTGGGGGGGGACCTCTCCTACAATGAGCAGTTCTTC.

The chain joins TRBV14 to TRBJ2-3, with a tentative D call TRBD2 (5 bases). From germline, CDR1 is SGHDN and CDR2 FVKESK. There are 15 residues in the CDR3. Trimming took 4 bases from V and 2 from J, leaving 13 bases between them. The CDR3 loop is CASSRLPSDTDTQYF. The CDR3, as DNA: TGTGCCAGCAGCCGACTACCCTCGGACACAGATACGCAGTATTTT. Full variable domain (remainder filled in from reference TRBV14 and TRBJ2-3): EAGVTQFPSHSVIEKGQTVTLRCDPISGHDNLYWYRRVMGKEIKFLLHFVKESKQDESGMPNNRFLAERTGGTYSTLKVQPAELEDSGVYFCASSRLPSDTDTQYFGPGTRLTVL.

This chain links TRBV7-3 with TRBJ2-5; tentative D call: TRBD2 (6 bases). The V gene lost 1 base and the J gene lost 5 bases, with 14 bases spanning the gap. The length of the CDR3 is 15 residues. The V gene's germline CDR1 is SGHTA and CDR2 FQGTGA. The CDR3 loop is CASSLRRGGGETQYF. DNA for the CDR3: TGTGCCAGCAGCTTAAGGCGGGGTGGCGGGGAGACCCAGTACTTC.

The CDR3, as DNA: TGTGCCAGCATCCAGGGAGGGGTTAGCAATCAGCCCCAGCATTTT. Protein: CASIQGGVSNQPQHF. The rearrangement joins TRBV6-5 to TRBJ1-5; D might be TRBD1 (5 bases). V dropped 7 bases and J dropped 0 bases, with 13 bases sitting between them. Germline CDR1 is MNHEY and CDR2 is SVGAGI. The CDR3 runs 15 residues.

V usage is TRBV5-1 and J usage is TRBJ1-1, with D unclear. V lost 4 bases, J lost 4 bases, and 11 bases lay in between. The CDR3 covers 13 residues. Germline lookup yields CDR1 SGHRS and CDR2 YFSETQ. The CDR3 protein is CASSAEVSTEAFF. The CDR3 DNA reads as TGCGCCAGCAGCGCAGAGGTGAGCACTGAAGCTTTCTTT.

This clone was seen a handful of times. This CDR3 reads CASSLALSGLNTEAFF. The CDR3 DNA is TGCGCCAGCAGCTTGGCTTTGTCGGGACTTAACACTGAAGCTTTCTTT. The V and J genes are TRBV5-1 and TRBJ1-1; D is possibly TRBD1 (5 bases). The CDR3 contains 16 residues. Deletions cut 0 bases from V and 2 bases from J, with 14 bases between. From germline, CDR1 is SGHRS and CDR2 YFSETQ.

Comments on this clone: Relative to the germline gene, one junction end is altered; a read error may explain this. The rearrangement links TRBV7-9 to TRBJ2-2; the match to TRBD1 covers 7 bases. The length of the CDR3 is 14 residues. CDR1 is SEHNR and CDR2 is FQNEAQ in the germline V gene (reference sequence). The CDR3 reads CSSRAGTAPGELFF. For the CDR3, the DNA is TGTTCCAGCAGAGCCGGGACAGCTCCCGGGGAGCTGTTTTTT.

This chain connects TRBV21-1 to TRBJ2-7; no check of the table's D call, TRBD1, against the DNA was made. TRBV21-1 is noted as a pseudogene. The CDR3 runs 16 residues. CDR3 in amino acids: CASSKGDREHSYEQYF. The CDR3, as DNA: TGTGCCAGCAGCAAAGGGGACAGGGAACACTCCTACGAGCAGTACTTC.

This clone was seen once. CDR3 in amino acids: CASSVGGGGRGETQYF. In DNA form, the CDR3 reads TGTGCCAGCAGCGTAGGGGGCGGGGGGAGAGGAGAGACCCAGTACTTC. The rearrangement uses TRBV9 and TRBJ2-5; 8 bases agree with TRBD2. This CDR3 contains 16 residues. V trimming: 0 bases; J trimming: 4 bases; junction bases outside the gene matches: 8. CDR1 and CDR2 from the germline V gene are SGDLS and YYNGEE.

J is TRBJ1-1 and V is TRBV6-5, with a tentative D call TRBD1 (5 bases). The CDR3 is made up of 13 amino acids. CDR1 MNHEY and CDR2 SVGAGI come from the germline V gene. V was pared by 4 bases and J by 0 bases, with 6 bases between. CDR3 protein: CASSSTVNTEAFF. Written as DNA, the CDR3 is TGTGCCAGCAGTTCGACAGTGAACACTGAAGCTTTCTTT.

This clone was counted a single time. The rearrangement links TRBV5-6 to TRBJ2-3; 7 positions agree with TRBD2. The V and J ends lost 3 bases and 6 bases, in that order; junction bases with no gene match: 16. This CDR3 spans 17 amino acids. Germline assignment: CDR1 SGHDT and CDR2 YYEEEE. CDR3 sequence: CASSSLPSGEAGDTQYF. Here the CDR3 DNA reads TGTGCCAGCAGCTCCCTCCCAAGCGGGGAGGCGGGGGATACGCAGTATTTT.

The CDR3 bases are TGTGCCAGCAGACCAAACAGGGATTGGGGCTACACCTTC. Translated, it gives CASRPNRDWGYTF. This chain links TRBV6-5 with TRBJ1-2, with D perhaps TRBD1 (6 bases). Trimming stripped 6 bases from V and 8 bases from J, with 16 bases between. Per germline, CDR1 MNHEY and CDR2 SVGAGI. The CDR3 is 13 residues long.

This clone has a single count. The chain combines TRBV30 with TRBJ2-3; D is unresolved. CDR3 length: 14 amino acids. Germline V lookup: CDR1 GTSNPN, CDR2 SVGIG (reference sequence). V was pared by 2 bases and J by 3 bases, with 12 bases between. The CDR3 sequence: CAWSSTLRTDTQYF. DNA of the CDR3: TGTGCCTGGAGTTCCACCCTCCGGACAGATACGCAGTATTTT.

Here the CDR3 DNA reads TGTGCCAGCAGAATACAGGGGGCTGCTCAGCCCCAGCATTTT. This encodes CASRIQGAAQPQHF. V and J are TRBV27 and TRBJ1-5; TRBD1 aligns across 9 bases. Trimming at V came to 6 bases and at J to 6 bases, leaving 6 bases not matched to a gene. Germline CDR1 reads MNHEY; CDR2 reads SMNVEV (reference sequence). The CDR3 is 14 amino acids.

The sample holds a few counts of this clone. V usage is TRBV28 and J usage is TRBJ1-2, with D possibly TRBD1 on 6 matching bases. Germline CDR1 is MDHEN and CDR2 is SYDVKM. The CDR3 length is 15 residues. Trimming removed 3 bases from V and 5 bases from J, with 16 bases in between. CDR3 amino acids: CASSFREGGGYGYTF. CDR3 coding DNA: TGTGCCAGCAGTTTCCGGGAGGGGGGGGGATATGGCTACACCTTC.